This TCR beta chain was found in a study of blood T cell repertoires in COVID-19. At the level of the study: Whether acute or convalescent, the COVID-19 samples came from the United States, Italy and Spain. T cells, B-cell-depleted T cells, or PBMCs provided the cDNA or gDNA that served as material.

The V end lost 2 bases, the J end lost 5 bases, and 21 bases lay between the germline ends. This CDR3 is 17 amino acids long. CDR1 is SGHTA and CDR2 is FQGNSA in the germline V gene. How the authors handled the data: Amplification from reference gene primers served as the basis for estimated nucleated cell counts. The protocol was immunoSEQ multiplex PCR, while the TCRdb copy is restricted to in-frame clones and leaves out a portion. V and J calls and clone size are those listed in that table; D and trimming were worked out from the DNA. The sample contains around 150,000 clones, around 90% of which appear only once.

Input material: peripheral blood. This sequence was found in a woman aged 55-70 years with active or convalescent COVID-19. The gene calls are TRBV7-2 and TRBJ1-1; the D gene is possibly TRBD1 (5 bases). CDR3 residues: CASSLYSTAPAKTEAFF. DNA of the CDR3: TGTGCCAGCAGCTTATATTCGACAGCCCCGGCGAAGACTGAAGCTTTCTTT.